This T cell receptor beta chain came from a study of T cell responses to AZD1222 COVID-19 vaccine. Turning to the study itself: The study pooled second doses at about 4 or about 12 weeks.

Of note for this clone: As yet, its antigen is unknown.

The V end lost 2 bases, the J end lost 8 bases, and 13 bases lay between the germline ends. The CDR3 consists of 14 residues. The germline V gene has CDR1 SGHAT and CDR2 FQDESV (reference sequence). Profiling relied on immunoSEQ multiplex PCR, and the TCRdb table lists in-frame clones only, not all of them. Among fewer than 150,000 clones, about nine tenths were seen once, and the ten largest hold 4.4%. Study observations and caveats: At baseline, seropositivity was found in only five or six AZD1222 recipients.

This specimen was peripheral blood, taken on day 0 of AZD1222 vaccination. The TCR sequence derives from an adult in good health. V and J are TRBV11-1 and TRBJ2-1; D possibly uses TRBD1 or TRBD2 (5 bases each). The CDR3 is CASSLQRGADEQFF. CDR3 in DNA: TGTGCCAGCAGCTTACAACGGGGCGCCGATGAGCAGTTCTTC.